Shown below are 28 T cell receptor beta chains from a single sample sequenced in a study of shared clonotypes between healthy human individuals. The repertoire was sequenced with immunoSEQ multiplex PCR; TCRdb's copy has only in-frame clones and lacks some. This sample has fewer than 1.4 million clones, with 78% found just once. The sample comprised memory CD4+ T cells from PBMCs. The sample's subset: CD45RA-negative fraction. Receptors originate from a man younger than 30 in good health. Some clones in this sample may be carry-over from other donors' samples.

The CDR3 sequence is CASSLDSTAGYTF. Here the CDR3 DNA reads TGTGCCAGCAGCCTCGACAGCACGGCTGGCTACACCTTC. The chain is built from TRBV7-3 and TRBJ1-2; a weak D match, TRBD1 (5 bases). The V end lost 5 bases, the J end lost 7 bases, and 14 bases lay between the germline ends. In germline, CDR1 is SGHTA, CDR2 FQGTGA. The CDR3 contains 13 residues.

Here the CDR3 reads CASEEGRAYEQYF. CDR3 in DNA: TGTGCCAGCGAGGAGGGGCGGGCCTACGAGCAGTACTTC. The chain combines TRBV2 with TRBJ2-7; D perhaps matches TRBD2 (6 bases). The V end was cut by 8 bases, the J end by 2 bases, with 13 bases between. This CDR3 spans 13 amino acids. The germline V gene has CDR1 SNHLY and CDR2 FYNNEI. The full variable domain, completed using reference TRBV2 and TRBJ2-7, is EPEVTQTPSHQVTQMGQEVILRCVPISNHLYFYWYRQILGQKVEFLVSFYNNEISEKSEIFDDQFSVERPDGSNFTLKIRSTKLEDSAMYFCASEEGRAYEQYFGPGTRLTVT.

This chain links TRBV10-3 with TRBJ2-1; TRBD2 might be the D (6 bases). The CDR3 totals 13 residues. Trimming stripped 6 bases from V and 9 bases from J, with 15 bases between. Looked up from germline, CDR1 is ENHRY and CDR2 is SYGVKD. CDR3 protein: CAIREPGVGEQFF. CDR3 sequence (DNA): TGTGCCATCAGGGAGCCGGGGGTGGGTGAGCAGTTCTTC.

The J gene is TRBJ1-5, the V gene TRBV28; D perhaps matches TRBD1 (5 bases). V shed 2 bases and J shed 4 bases, with 9 bases lying between them. Germline lookup yields CDR1 MDHEN and CDR2 SYDVKM. The CDR3 is 14 residues long. The CDR3 loop is CASSLGGMNQPQHF. CDR3 DNA: TGTGCCAGCAGTTTAGGGGGAATGAATCAGCCCCAGCATTTT.

As for this clone: This may arise from a read error, as a much more abundant clone is one base away. V gene TRBV4-1 combines with J gene TRBJ2-1; 7 positions match TRBD2. The CDR3 totals 16 residues. Germline V gene data show CDR1 as MGHRA and CDR2 as YSYEKL. CDR3: CASSRKGGSSYNGQFF. The CDR3, as DNA: TGCGCCAGCAGTCGGAAGGGCGGGAGCTCCTACAATGGGCAGTTCTTC.

The chain combines TRBV27 with TRBJ1-1; D remains unclear. Germline CDR1 is MNHEY and CDR2 is SMNVEV (reference sequence). The CDR3 sequence is 16 residues long. Trimming left V 2 bases short and J 2 bases short, with 15 bases between. Here the CDR3 DNA reads TGTGCCAGCAGTTTAATACCTTCCCGCCCAAACACTGAAGCTTTCTTT. It yields the protein CASSLIPSRPNTEAFF.

The chain couples TRBV7-2 to TRBJ1-1; D unclear. CDR3 length: 13 amino acids. V was trimmed by 2 bases and J by 6 bases, leaving 10 bases between them. From germline, CDR1 is SGHTA and CDR2 FQGNSA. The CDR3 sequence is CASSLTRFSEAFF. The CDR3, as DNA: TGTGCCAGCAGCTTAACAAGGTTTTCTGAAGCTTTCTTT.

The rearrangement links TRBV5-4 to TRBJ1-1, with 8 positions matching TRBD1. V was pared by 6 bases and J by 2 bases, with 6 bases of the junction left unmatched. Germline values: CDR1 SGHNT, CDR2 YYREEE (reference sequence). The CDR3 totals 14 residues. CDR3 loop: CASNKDRGNTEAFF. The CDR3 DNA reads TGTGCCAGCAATAAAGACAGGGGTAACACTGAAGCTTTCTTT.

The rearrangement joins TRBV7-2 to TRBJ2-2; 7 bases match TRBD2. Germline trimming cut 3 bases from V and 2 bases from J; bases unmatched to any gene: 3. This CDR3 has 15 residues. Germline CDR1 reads SGHTA; CDR2 reads FQGNSA. In DNA form, the CDR3 reads TGTGCCAGCAGCTTCCGGGGACTAAACACCGGGGAGCTGTTTTTT. It specifies CASSFRGLNTGELFF.

This chain links TRBV9 with TRBJ2-5, with TRBD2 matching over 7 bases. The V segment lost 0 bases and the J segment 5 bases; nucleotides outside the gene matches: 7. Germline values: CDR1 SGDLS, CDR2 YYNGEE. The CDR3 runs 15 residues. In DNA form, the CDR3 reads TGTGCCAGCAGCGTAGAGGGGCGGGGGTCGGAGACCCAGTACTTC. This codes for CASSVEGRGSETQYF.

This clone showed up just a few times. A far larger clone is only one base removed, so a read error is likely. The chain has TRBV7-2 and TRBJ2-1, with TRBD2 matching over 7 bases. Germline assignment: CDR1 SGHTA and CDR2 FQGNSA. The CDR3 has 15 residues. Trimming at V came to 5 bases and at J to 8 bases, leaving 12 bases not matched to a gene. This CDR3 is CASSPRTGGSYEQFF. Here the CDR3 DNA reads TGTGCCAGCAGCCCCCGGACTGGCGGGAGCTATGAGCAGTTCTTC.

The CDR3 loop is CASTRQLAFGEQFF. The CDR3 DNA follows: TGTGCCAGCACCCGGCAGCTAGCATTTGGTGAGCAGTTCTTC. This chain joins TRBV5-6 and TRBJ2-1, with D possibly being TRBD2 (5 bases). This CDR3 has 14 residues. Germline V CDR1 and CDR2: SGHDT, YYEEEE. Trimming removed 6 bases at V and 9 bases at J, with 19 bases between.

Details on this clone: A single base separates this from a much larger clone, so it may be a read error. J is TRBJ2-5 and V is TRBV9; D gene ambiguous. The CDR3 has 13 residues. Germline assignment: CDR1 SGDLS and CDR2 YYNGEE. As DNA, the CDR3 is TGTGCCAGCAGCGTAGATAGCCAAGGGACCCAGTACTTC. Encoded protein: CASSVDSQGTQYF. Variable domain in full (rest from reference TRBV9 and TRBJ2-5): DSGVTQTPKHLITATGQRVTLRCSPRSGDLSVYWYQQSLDQGLQFLIQYYNGEERAKGNILERFSAQQFPDLHSELNLSSLELGDSALYFCASSVDSQGTQYFGPGTRLLVL.

The CDR3 bases are TGTGCCAGCAGCAACAGACTTAACTATGGCTACACCTTC. Protein sequence: CASSNRLNYGYTF. This chain connects TRBV7-2 to TRBJ1-2; D not resolved. The V gene lost 5 bases and the J gene lost 1 base, with 8 bases spanning the gap. The CDR3 is 13 residues long. Germline CDR1 reads SGHTA; CDR2 reads FQGNSA.

This clone was detected many times. This specimen includes other DNA sequences encoding the same CDR3. The V and J genes are TRBV18 and TRBJ2-7; 7 positions agree with TRBD2. From germline, CDR1 is KGHSH and CDR2 LQKENI. The CDR3 consists of 15 residues. V shed 6 bases, J shed 2 bases, and the junction held 10 bases outside the gene matches. This chain's CDR3 is CASSQSGTTAYEQYF. CDR3 coding DNA: TGTGCCAGCTCTCAATCCGGGACTACCGCCTACGAGCAGTACTTC.

In its sample, this clone was seen a few times. V and J are TRBV19 and TRBJ1-2; D possibly corresponds to TRBD1 (5 bases). Trimming took off 1 base at V and 5 bases at J, with 8 bases between the two ends. The germline CDR1 and CDR2 sequences are LNHDA and SQIVND (reference sequence). The CDR3 is made up of 13 amino acids. This CDR3 is CASSIATEYGYTF. CDR3 nucleotide sequence: TGTGCCAGTAGTATAGCGACAGAGTATGGCTACACCTTC.

The V call is TRBV11-2, the J call TRBJ1-1; D perhaps matches TRBD1 (6 bases). V was cut by 6 bases and J by 5 bases, with 13 bases left in between. CDR1 and CDR2 (germline): SGHAT, FQNNGV. CDR3 size: 13 residues. The CDR3 loop reads CASRYRDATEAFF. CDR3 DNA: TGTGCCAGCAGATACAGGGATGCAACTGAAGCTTTCTTT. Using reference TRBV11-2 and TRBJ1-1 for the parts outside the CDR3, the full variable domain is EAGVAQSPRYKIIEKRQSVAFWCNPISGHATLYWYQQILGQGPKLLIQFQNNGVVDDSQLPKDRFSAERLKGVDSTLKIQPAKLEDSAVYLCASRYRDATEAFFGQGTRLTVV.

This sequence joins TRBV28 and TRBJ2-2, with TRBD2 matching over 12 bases. The CDR3 covers 15 residues. V shed 4 bases, J shed 6 bases, and the junction held 3 bases outside the gene matches. Per germline, CDR1 MDHEN and CDR2 SYDVKM. This CDR3 reads CASSSPSGRAGELFF. The CDR3 DNA follows: TGTGCCAGCAGTTCCCCTAGCGGGAGGGCCGGGGAGCTGTTTTTT. Full variable domain (remainder filled in from reference TRBV28 and TRBJ2-2): DVKVTQSSRYLVKRTGEKVFLECVQDMDHENMFWYRQDPGLGLRLIYFSYDVKMKEKGDIPEGYSVSREKKERFSLILESASTNQTSMYLCASSSPSGRAGELFFGEGSRLTVL.

This clone appeared once. This chain joins TRBV2 and TRBJ1-2; 8 bases are a match to TRBD1. Losses at the gene ends were 3 bases for V and 7 bases for J; bases not matched to a gene: 7. CDR3 size: 14 residues. Germline loops: CDR1 SNHLY, CDR2 FYNNEI. In nucleotides, the CDR3 is TGTGCCAGCAGTGAGAACCAGGGGGCGAGTGGCTACACCTTC. It encodes CASSENQGASGYTF.

The genes are TRBV4-3 and TRBJ2-7; unclear D gene. V gave up 1 base and J gave up 5 bases, with 3 bases separating them. Per germline, CDR1 LGHNA and CDR2 YSLEER. The CDR3 consists of 11 residues. CDR3 bases: TGCGCCAGCAGCCAAGGAGACGAGCAGTACTTC. This gives the protein CASSQGDEQYF.

The chain employs TRBV28 and TRBJ2-5, with 10 bases lining up with TRBD2. The germline V gene has CDR1 MDHEN and CDR2 SYDVKM. The V segment lost 10 bases and the J segment 0 bases; nucleotides outside the gene matches: 8. The CDR3 runs to 15 residues. The CDR3 sequence is CATQRTSGYQETQYF. CDR3 nucleotide sequence: TGTGCCACCCAGAGGACTAGCGGTTACCAAGAGACCCAGTACTTC.

This clone was seen a few times. The chain recombines TRBV30 with TRBJ1-2; TRBD1 might be the D (5 bases). The CDR3 totals 13 residues. From germline, CDR1 is GTSNPN and CDR2 SVGIG (reference sequence). The V gene lost 2 bases and the J gene lost 4 bases, with 11 bases spanning the gap. This CDR3 reads CAWSLGRIYGYTF. DNA for the CDR3: TGTGCCTGGAGTTTGGGACGGATCTATGGCTACACCTTC.

With respect to this clone: A much larger clone sits a single nucleotide away, making a read error possible. The V gene is TRBV5-1, the J gene TRBJ1-4; TRBD1 matches at 7 bases. Germline lookup yields CDR1 SGHRS and CDR2 YFSETQ. Trimming took 0 bases from V and 7 from J; bases not matched to a gene: 6. The CDR3 is made up of 15 amino acids. This CDR3 is CASSLGDSEGEKLFF. CDR3 in DNA: TGCGCCAGCAGCTTGGGGGACAGTGAGGGTGAAAAACTGTTTTTT.

This clone was seen more than once but under ten times. V and J are TRBV9 and TRBJ2-1; 10 positions match TRBD1. There are 19 residues in the CDR3. J lost 0 bases, V lost 1 base, and 10 bases had no gene match. Germline-derived CDR1 and CDR2 are SGDLS and YYNGEE. This CDR3 reads CASSVSGTGVYRSYNEQFF. The CDR3 DNA reads TGTGCCAGCAGCGTATCCGGGACAGGGGTCTATCGCTCCTACAATGAGCAGTTCTTC.

This chain connects TRBV2 to TRBJ2-7; 8 bases line up with TRBD1. Germline trimming cut 6 bases from V and 5 bases from J; bases unmatched to any gene: 12. The CDR3 contains 15 residues. Germline V lookup: CDR1 SNHLY, CDR2 FYNNEI. The DNA of the CDR3 is TGTGCCAGCAGAGTCCGGACAGGGAAGGGTGACGAGCAGTACTTC. Translation: CASRVRTGKGDEQYF.

The J gene is TRBJ2-7, the V gene TRBV7-9; D is uncertain. The germline V gene encodes CDR1 SEHNR and CDR2 FQNEAQ (reference sequence). Trimming stripped 5 bases from V and 5 bases from J, with 7 bases between. There are 11 residues in the CDR3. CDR3 nucleotide sequence: TGTGCCAGCAGCCGCGGTAACGAGCAGTACTTC. Translated: CASSRGNEQYF.

This clone occurred once. The rearrangement links TRBV4-2 to TRBJ1-2; D not resolved. The CDR3 has 14 amino acids. The V gene's germline CDR1 is LGHNA and CDR2 YNFKEQ. Trimming took off 1 base at V and 2 bases at J, with 8 bases between the two ends. The CDR3 here is CASSQAGGNYGYTF. The CDR3 nucleotides are TGTGCCAGCAGCCAAGCAGGTGGAAACTATGGCTACACCTTC.

The chain has TRBV7-8 and TRBJ2-2; tentative D call: TRBD2 (5 bases). The ends were cut back, 3 bases at V and 2 bases at J, with 10 bases in the middle. Germline loops: CDR1 SGHVS, CDR2 FQNEAQ. The CDR3 spans 15 residues. The CDR3 spells CASSLGRANTGELFF. CDR3 in DNA: TGTGCCAGCAGCTTGGGGAGAGCTAACACCGGGGAGCTGTTTTTT.